This record covers a single T cell receptor beta chain. With a far larger clone one base away, a read error is the likely cause. The PCR contained 60 Vbeta and 13 Jbeta primers. Method: immunoSEQ multiplex PCR; TCRdb's copy keeps in-frame clones and lacks some. Here the sample spans tens of thousands of clones, around two thirds being singletons. While unrecorded immune exposures were likely, the donors were nominally healthy when sampled. Per the germline V gene, CDR1 is SGHTA and CDR2 is FQGTGA. CDR3 length equals 15 residues. With V trimmed by 6 bases and J by 4 bases, 7 bases remained unmatched. This sample is drawn from a study of cytomegalovirus exposure and HLA in healthy donors. Background on the study: Genetic ancestry analysis placed over 65% of the approximately 390 donors that were genotyped in the Caucasian-associated cluster.

This chain joins TRBV7-3 and TRBJ2-2, with TRBD2 matching 8 bases. The specimen sequenced was PBMCs. This sequence originates from a woman in her sixties or seventies in good health and CMV-seropositive. CDR3 nucleotide sequence: TGTGCCAGCAGAACTGAACGGGGGGGCACCGGGGAGCTGTTTTTT. Its protein product is CASRTERGGTGELFF.